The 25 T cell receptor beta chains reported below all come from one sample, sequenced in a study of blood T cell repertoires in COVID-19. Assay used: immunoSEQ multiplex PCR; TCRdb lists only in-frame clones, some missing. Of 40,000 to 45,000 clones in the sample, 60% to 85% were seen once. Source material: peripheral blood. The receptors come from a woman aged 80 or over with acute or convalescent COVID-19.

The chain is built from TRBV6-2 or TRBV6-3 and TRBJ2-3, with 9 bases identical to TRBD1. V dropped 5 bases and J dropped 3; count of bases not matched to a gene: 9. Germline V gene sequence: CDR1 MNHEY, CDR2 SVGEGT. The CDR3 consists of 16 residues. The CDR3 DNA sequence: TGTGCCAGCAGTCCCCGGGACAGGGAGTCGACAGATACGCAGTATTTT. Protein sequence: CASSPRDRESTDTQYF.

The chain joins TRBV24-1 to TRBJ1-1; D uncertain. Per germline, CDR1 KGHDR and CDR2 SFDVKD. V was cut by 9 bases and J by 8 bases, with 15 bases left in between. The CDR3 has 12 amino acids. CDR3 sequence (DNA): TGTGCCACCCCTGAAGAGTCGGGAGAAGCTTTCTTT. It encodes CATPEESGEAFF.

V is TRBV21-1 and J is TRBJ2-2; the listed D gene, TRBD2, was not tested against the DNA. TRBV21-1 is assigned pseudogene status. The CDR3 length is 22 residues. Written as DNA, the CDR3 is TGTGCCAGCAGCAAAGTTGCGGGCTCCACGGGGACTAGCGGGAGTGCTATCGGGGAGCTGTTTTTT. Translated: CASSKVAGSTGTSGSAIGELFF.

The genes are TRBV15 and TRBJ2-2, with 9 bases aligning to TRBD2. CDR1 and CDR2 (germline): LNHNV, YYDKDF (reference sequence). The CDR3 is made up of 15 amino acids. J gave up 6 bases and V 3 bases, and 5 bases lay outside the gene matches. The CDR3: CATSRVGGRAGELFF. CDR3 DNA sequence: TGTGCCACCAGCAGGGTTGGCGGGAGGGCCGGGGAGCTGTTTTTT.

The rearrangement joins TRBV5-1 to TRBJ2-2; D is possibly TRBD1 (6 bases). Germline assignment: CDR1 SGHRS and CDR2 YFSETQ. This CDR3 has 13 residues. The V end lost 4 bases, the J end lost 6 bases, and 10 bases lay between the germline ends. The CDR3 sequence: CASSPEGAGELFF. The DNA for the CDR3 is TGCGCCAGCAGCCCCGAGGGGGCCGGGGAGCTGTTTTTT.

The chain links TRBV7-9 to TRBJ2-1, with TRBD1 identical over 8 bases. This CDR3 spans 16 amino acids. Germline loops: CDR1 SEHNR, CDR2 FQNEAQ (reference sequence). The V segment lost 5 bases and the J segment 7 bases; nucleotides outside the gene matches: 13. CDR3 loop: CASSRRTGRLQNEQFF. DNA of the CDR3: TGTGCCAGCAGCAGGAGGACAGGGCGGTTACAGAATGAGCAGTTCTTC.

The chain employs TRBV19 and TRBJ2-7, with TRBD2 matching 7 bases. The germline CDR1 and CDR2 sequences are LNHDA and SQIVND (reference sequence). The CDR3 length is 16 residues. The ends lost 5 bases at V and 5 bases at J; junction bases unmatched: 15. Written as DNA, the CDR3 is TGTGCCAGTAGTCCTATAGTGGCTAGCGGTGATAACGAGCAGTACTTC. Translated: CASSPIVASGDNEQYF.

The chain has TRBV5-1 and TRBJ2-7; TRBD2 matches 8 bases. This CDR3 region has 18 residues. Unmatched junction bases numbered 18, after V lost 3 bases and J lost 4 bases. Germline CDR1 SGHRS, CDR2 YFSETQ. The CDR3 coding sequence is TGCGCCAGCAGCTACCGGGACACCGATTCTCGGGGGGGTTACGAGCAGTACTTC. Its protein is CASSYRDTDSRGGYEQYF.

As DNA, the CDR3 is TGTGCCAGCAGCGCGGGACTAGCGGGAGAGAAGGGCGGGGAGCTGTTTTTT. Residues: CASSAGLAGEKGGELFF. This chain uses TRBV9 with TRBJ2-2; 14 bases line up with TRBD2. V gave up 3 bases and J gave up 7 bases; unmatched junction bases: 8. CDR1 SGDLS and CDR2 YYNGEE come from the germline V gene. The CDR3 sequence is 17 residues long.

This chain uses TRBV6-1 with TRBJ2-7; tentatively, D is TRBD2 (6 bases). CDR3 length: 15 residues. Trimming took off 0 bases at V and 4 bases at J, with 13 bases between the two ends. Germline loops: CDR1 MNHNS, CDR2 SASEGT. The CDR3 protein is CASSEAIAAGYEQYF. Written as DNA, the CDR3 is TGTGCCAGCAGTGAAGCCATAGCGGCGGGGTACGAGCAGTACTTC.

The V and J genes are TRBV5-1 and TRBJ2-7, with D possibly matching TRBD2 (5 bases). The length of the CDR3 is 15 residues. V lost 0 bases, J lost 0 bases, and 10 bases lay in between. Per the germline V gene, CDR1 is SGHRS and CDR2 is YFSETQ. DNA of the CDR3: TGCGCCAGCAGCTTGGATAGTAGCGCCTCCTACGAGCAGTACTTC. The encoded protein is CASSLDSSASYEQYF.

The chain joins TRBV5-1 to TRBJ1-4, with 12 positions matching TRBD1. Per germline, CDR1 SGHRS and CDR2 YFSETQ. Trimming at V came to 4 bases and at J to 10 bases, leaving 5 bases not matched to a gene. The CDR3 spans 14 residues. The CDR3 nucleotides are TGCGCCAGCAGCACGGGACAGGGGGCGCGAAAACTGTTTTTT. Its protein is CASSTGQGARKLFF. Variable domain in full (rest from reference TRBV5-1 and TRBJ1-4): KAGVTQTPRYLIKTRGQQVTLSCSPISGHRSVSWYQQTPGQGLQFLFEYFSETQRNKGNFPGRFSGRQFSNSRSEMNVSTLELGDSALYLCASSTGQGARKLFFGSGTQLSVL.

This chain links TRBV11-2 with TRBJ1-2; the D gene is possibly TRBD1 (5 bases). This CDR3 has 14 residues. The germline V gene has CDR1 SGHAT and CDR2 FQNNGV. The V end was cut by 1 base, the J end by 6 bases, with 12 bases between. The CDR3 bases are TGTGCCAGCAGCTTAGTGTCAGGGATGAATGGCTACACCTTC. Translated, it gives CASSLVSGMNGYTF. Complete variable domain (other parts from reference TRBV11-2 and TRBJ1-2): EAGVAQSPRYKIIEKRQSVAFWCNPISGHATLYWYQQILGQGPKLLIQFQNNGVVDDSQLPKDRFSAERLKGVDSTLKIQPAKLEDSAVYLCASSLVSGMNGYTFGSGTRLTVV.

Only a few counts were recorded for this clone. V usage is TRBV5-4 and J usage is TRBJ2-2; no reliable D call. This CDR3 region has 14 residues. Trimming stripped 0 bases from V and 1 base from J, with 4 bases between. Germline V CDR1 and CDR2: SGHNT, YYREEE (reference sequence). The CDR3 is CASSLGQNTGELFF. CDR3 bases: TGTGCCAGCAGCTTGGGACAGAACACCGGGGAGCTGTTTTTT.

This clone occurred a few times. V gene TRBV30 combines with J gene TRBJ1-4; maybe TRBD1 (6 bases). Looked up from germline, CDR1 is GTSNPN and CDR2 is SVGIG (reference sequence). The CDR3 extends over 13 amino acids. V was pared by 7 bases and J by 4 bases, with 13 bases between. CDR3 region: CASETGYNEKLFF. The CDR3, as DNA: TGTGCCTCCGAGACAGGTTATAATGAAAAACTGTTTTTT.

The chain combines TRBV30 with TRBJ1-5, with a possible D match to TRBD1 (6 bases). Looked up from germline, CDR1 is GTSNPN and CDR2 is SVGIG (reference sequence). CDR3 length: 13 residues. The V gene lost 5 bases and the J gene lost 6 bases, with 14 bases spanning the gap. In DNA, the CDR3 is TGTGCCTGGTCGGAACAGGGCGGTCAGCCCCAGCATTTT. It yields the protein CAWSEQGGQPQHF.

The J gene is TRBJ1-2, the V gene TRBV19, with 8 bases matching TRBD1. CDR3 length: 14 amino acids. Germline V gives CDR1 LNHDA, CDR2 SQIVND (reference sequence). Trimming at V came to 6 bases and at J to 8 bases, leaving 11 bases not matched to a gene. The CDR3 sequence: CASSVGQGAGGYTF. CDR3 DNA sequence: TGTGCCAGTAGCGTCGGGCAGGGGGCGGGAGGCTACACCTTC.

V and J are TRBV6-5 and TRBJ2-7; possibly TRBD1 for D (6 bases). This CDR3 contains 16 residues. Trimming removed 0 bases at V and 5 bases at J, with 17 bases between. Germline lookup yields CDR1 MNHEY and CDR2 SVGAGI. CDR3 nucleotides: TGTGCCAGCAGTTACTCGAGTTACCAGGGGAAAGACGAGCAGTACTTC. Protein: CASSYSSYQGKDEQYF.

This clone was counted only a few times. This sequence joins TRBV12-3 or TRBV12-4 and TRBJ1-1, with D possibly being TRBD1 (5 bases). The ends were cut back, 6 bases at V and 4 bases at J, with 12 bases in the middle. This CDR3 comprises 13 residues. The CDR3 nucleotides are TGTGCCAGCAGCCCAGGGCAGAGCACTGAAGCTTTCTTT. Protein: CASSPGQSTEAFF.

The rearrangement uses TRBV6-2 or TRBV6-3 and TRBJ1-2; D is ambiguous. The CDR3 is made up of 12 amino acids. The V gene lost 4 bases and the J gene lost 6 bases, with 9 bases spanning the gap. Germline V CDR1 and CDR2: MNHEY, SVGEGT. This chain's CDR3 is CASSSPGDGYTF. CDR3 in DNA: TGTGCCAGCAGTTCCCCCGGGGATGGCTACACCTTC.

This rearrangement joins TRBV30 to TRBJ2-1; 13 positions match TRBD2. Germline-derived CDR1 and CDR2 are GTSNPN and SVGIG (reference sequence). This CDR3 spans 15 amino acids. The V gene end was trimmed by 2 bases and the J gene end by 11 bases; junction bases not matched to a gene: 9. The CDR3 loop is CAWSMEGLAGSKQFF. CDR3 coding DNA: TGTGCCTGGAGTATGGAGGGACTAGCGGGGTCTAAGCAGTTCTTC.

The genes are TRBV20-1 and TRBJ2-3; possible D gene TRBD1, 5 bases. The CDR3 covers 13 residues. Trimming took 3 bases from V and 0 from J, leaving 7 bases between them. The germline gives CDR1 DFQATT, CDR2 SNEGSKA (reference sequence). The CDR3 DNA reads TGCAGTGCTAGTTCAGGGAGCACAGATACGCAGTATTTT. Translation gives CSASSGSTDTQYF.

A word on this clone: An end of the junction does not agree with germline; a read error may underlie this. The CDR3 spells CASSLGLAGYNEQFF. The CDR3 nucleotides are TGTGCCAGCAGTTTGGGACTAGCGGGTTACAATGAGCAGTTCTTC. The gene calls are TRBV5-5 and TRBJ2-1; TRBD2 matches at 12 bases. The germline V gene has CDR1 SGHKS and CDR2 YYEKEE (reference sequence). This CDR3 is 15 amino acids long. The full variable domain, in which reference TRBV5-5 and TRBJ2-1 provide the parts outside the CDR3, is DAGVTQSPTHLIKTRGQQVTLRCSPISGHKSVSWYQQVLGQGPQFIFQYYEKEERGRGNFPDRFSARQFPNYSSELNVNALLLGDSALYLCASSLGLAGYNEQFFGPGTRLTVL.

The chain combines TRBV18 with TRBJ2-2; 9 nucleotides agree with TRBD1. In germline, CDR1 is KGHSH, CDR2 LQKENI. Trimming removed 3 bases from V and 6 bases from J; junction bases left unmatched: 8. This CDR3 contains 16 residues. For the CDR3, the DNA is TGTGCCAGCTCACCGCTCGGGACAGGGTCCCCCGGGGAGCTGTTTTTT. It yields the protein CASSPLGTGSPGELFF.

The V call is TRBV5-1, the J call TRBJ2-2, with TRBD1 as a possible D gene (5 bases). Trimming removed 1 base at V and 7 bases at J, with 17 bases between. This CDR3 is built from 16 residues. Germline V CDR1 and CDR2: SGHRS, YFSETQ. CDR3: CASSLSTQGSGGELFF. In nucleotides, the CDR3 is TGCGCCAGCAGCTTGAGCACGCAGGGATCTGGCGGGGAGCTGTTTTTT.